This note documents a single T cell receptor (beta chain) sequence. From the reads, TCRdb called clonotypes with MiXCR, one entry per CDR3 protein. The sample holds approximately 550,000 distinct CDR3 sequences; about 15% are singletons and the top ten take more than 20%. This record belongs to a study of T cell repertoires in cytomegalovirus infection. Per germline, CDR1 SQVTM and CDR2 ANQGSEA. This CDR3 has 16 residues. V trimming: 7 bases; J trimming: 0 bases; junction bases outside the gene matches: 13. Source material: CD8+ T cells from PBMCs. This TCR derives from a human donor in good health (CMV status not recorded). Some clones in this sample may be carry-over from other donors' samples. The rearrangement links TRBV29-1 to TRBJ1-1; the match to TRBD1 covers 8 bases. The CDR3 sequence: CSARWAGGQVNTEAFF. The CDR3 nucleotides are TGCAGCGCAAGATGGGCAGGGGGCCAGGTGAACACTGAAGCTTTCTTT. Using reference TRBV29-1 and TRBJ1-1 for the parts outside the CDR3, the full variable domain is SAVISQKPSRDICQRGTSLTIQCQVDSQVTMMFWYRQQPGQSLTLIATANQGSEATYESGFVIDKFPISRPNLTFSTLTVSNMSPEDSSIYLCSARWAGGQVNTEAFFGQGTRLTVV.